This record looks at one T cell receptor (beta chain) sequence and its context. Its cognate antigen is unknown. The data were taken from a study of regulatory T cells in long-lasting Graves disease. Across the study: The study enrolled newly diagnosed Graves' patients on antithyroid drugs under 3 months. Whole-study results and caveats: Newly diagnosed patients had higher TCR diversity than persistent Graves' patients did.

Regarding time point: newly diagnosed GD, antithyroid drugs for less than 3 months. Following extraction of RNA from PBMCs, that RNA was used to make the TCR library. The CDR3 length is 14 residues. V lost 6 bases and J lost 0, with 12 bases in between. The germline V gene encodes CDR1 DFQATT and CDR2 SNEGSKA (reference sequence). To make TCR beta libraries, researchers used iRepertoire HTBI primers and Arm-PCR of CDR3 regions. TCRdb independently ran MiXCR on the multiplex PCR reads; one entry per CDR3 protein. In the table there are about 540,000 distinct CDR3 sequences, roughly 13% of which are singletons. These data were also filed under a second study, of T cells in Graves' hyperthyroidism and ophthalmopathy.

The chain uses TRBV20-1 and TRBJ1-5, with D unresolved. This receptor was obtained from a man in his thirties or forties with Graves disease. The sample was peripheral blood mononuclear cells (PBMCs), taken at new diagnosis, from a patient treated with antithyroid drugs. CDR3 loop: CSAPLGSSNQPQHF. The CDR3 bases are TGCAGTGCGCCGTTGGGGAGTAGCAATCAGCCCCAGCATTTT.